One and the same sample provided the 10 T cell receptor beta chains below, sequenced in a study of identical twins. TCRdb reprocessed the 5' RACE reads via MiXCR and lists one record per CDR3 protein. This sample has under 1 million distinct CDR3 sequences, with around an eighth found just once. These same data were also listed under a study on yellow fever vaccine responses in identical twins.

The sample comprised PBMCs. These receptors were collected from a woman aged 18-29 years in good health.

This clonotype was observed a handful of times. This chain connects TRBV7-8 to TRBJ2-1; possibly TRBD2 for D (6 bases). This CDR3 has 16 amino acids. V lost 3 bases to trimming and J lost 4 bases, with 16 bases between them. Germline CDR1 SGHVS, CDR2 FQNEAQ. The CDR3 reads CASSFGQGLLYNEQFF. The CDR3 DNA reads as TGTGCCAGCAGCTTTGGGCAGGGACTTCTTTACAATGAGCAGTTCTTC.

This clonotype was detected ten times or more. The rearrangement uses TRBV5-1 and TRBJ2-1; tentatively, D is TRBD1 or TRBD2 (5 bases each). CDR3 length: 15 residues. Germline assignment: CDR1 SGHRS and CDR2 YFSETQ. Between the trimmed V and J ends, which lost 3 bases and 0 bases, there was a span of 10 bases. The CDR3: CASSSAGSSYNEQFF. CDR3 sequence (DNA): TGCGCCAGCAGCTCGGCAGGGAGCTCCTACAATGAGCAGTTCTTC.

Only a few counts were recorded for this clonotype. The chain combines TRBV20-1 with TRBJ2-3, with a tentative D call TRBD2 (7 bases). Per germline, CDR1 DFQATT and CDR2 SNEGSKA (reference sequence). This CDR3 has 15 residues. Trimming removed 1 base at V and 0 bases at J, with 11 bases between. CDR3 protein: CSARAGGTSTDTQYF. For the CDR3, the DNA is TGCAGTGCTAGAGCGGGGGGCACTAGCACAGATACGCAGTATTTT.

In its sample, this clonotype was seen many times. The chain recombines TRBV24-1 with TRBJ2-5; D tentatively fits TRBD1 or TRBD2 (5 bases each). Germline V CDR1 and CDR2: KGHDR, SFDVKD. This CDR3 region has 17 residues. V shed 3 bases and J shed 5 bases, with 21 bases lying between them. CDR3 protein: CATSDVAGTDDKETQYF. CDR3 coding DNA: TGTGCCACCAGTGATGTCGCCGGGACGGACGACAAGGAGACCCAGTACTTC.

This clonotype has more than one count but fewer than ten. The chain recombines TRBV29-1 with TRBJ2-2, with 11 bases that match TRBD2. In germline, CDR1 is SQVTM, CDR2 ANQGSEA. The J segment lost 7 bases and the V segment lost 6 bases, leaving 7 bases of the junction unmatched. The CDR3 spans 14 residues. CDR3 in DNA: TGCAGCGTCATAGCGGGAGGGCCCGGCGGGGAGCTGTTTTTT. It codes for CSVIAGGPGGELFF.

This clonotype was recorded many times. V and J are TRBV7-8 and TRBJ2-5; a possible D gene is TRBD2 (6 bases). Germline assignment: CDR1 SGHVS and CDR2 FQNEAQ. The CDR3 length is 14 residues. V lost 5 bases and J 5 bases, leaving 15 bases between the germline ends. The CDR3 spells CASSPPPSGETQYF. In DNA form, the CDR3 reads TGTGCCAGCAGCCCCCCCCCGAGCGGGGAGACCCAGTACTTC.

In its sample, this clonotype was seen once. The V call is TRBV28, the J call TRBJ2-7; perhaps TRBD1 as D (6 bases). This CDR3 spans 15 amino acids. The germline V and J ends were trimmed by 5 bases and 2 bases, with 16 bases remaining between them. CDR1 MDHEN and CDR2 SYDVKM come from the germline V gene. The CDR3 protein is CASSPRQGRTYEQYF. The DNA of the CDR3 is TGTGCCAGCAGTCCCCGCCAGGGGCGCACCTACGAGCAGTACTTC.

This clonotype was seen a handful of times. The CDR3 sequence: CSGGRDTDTQYF. The CDR3 coding sequence is TGCAGCGGGGGGCGCGACACAGATACGCAGTATTTT. V and J are TRBV29-1 and TRBJ2-3; D possibly corresponds to TRBD1 (6 bases). Germline V gene sequence: CDR1 SQVTM, CDR2 ANQGSEA. This CDR3 is built from 12 residues. Trimming shortened V by 7 bases and J by 2 bases, and 10 bases separated the two germline ends.

This clonotype was counted between two and nine times. CDR3 protein: CASSQGARGKEETQYF. The CDR3 coding sequence is TGCGCCAGCAGCCAAGGTGCGCGGGGGAAGGAGGAGACCCAGTACTTC. The chain links TRBV4-1 to TRBJ2-5; TRBD2 matches 7 bases. Trimming took 1 base from V and 5 from J; bases not matched to a gene: 10. The CDR3 extends over 16 amino acids. CDR1 is MGHRA and CDR2 is YSYEKL in the germline V gene.

V gene TRBV6-5 combines with J gene TRBJ1-2, with D possibly being TRBD1 (6 bases). From germline, CDR1 is MNHEY and CDR2 SVGAGI. The germline V and J ends were trimmed by 0 bases and 2 bases, with 13 bases remaining between them. This CDR3 has 16 residues. The DNA of the CDR3 is TGTGCCAGCAGTTACTCGTACAGGGCCTCCAACTATGGCTACACCTTC. Encoded protein: CASSYSYRASNYGYTF.